Reported below is one T cell receptor (beta chain). Its antigen remains unknown. One end of the junction fails to match germline, which may point to a read error. Reverse transcription of 450 to 500 ng total RNA with a constant-region primer produced TCR beta cDNA. Employing slightly modified ARM-PCR, three nested multiplex PCR rounds were run, and these gave rise to the TCR beta libraries. TRBV1-TRBV30 forward primers paired with a C-beta reverse primer were used in the first two PCR rounds, which ran around 10 cycles each. TCRdb called the multiplex PCR reads again in MiXCR, with one record for every CDR3 protein. The data contain approximately 64,000 distinct CDR3 sequences, about 65% of them singletons. Germline assignment: CDR1 MNHEY and CDR2 SVGAGI. The length of the CDR3 is 13 residues. Each 20-30 mg portion of unsorted bulk tissue served as the source for co-extraction of RNA and DNA. The data derive from a study of tumor-infiltrating lymphocytes in primary liver carcinoma. Whole-study findings and limits: Roughly 7.5-24% of top clones, and no more, occurred in all five tumor regions.

This chain links TRBV6-5 with TRBJ1-5; the D is unclear. The clonotype originates from a man aged 40-49 years with primary liver carcinoma and hepatitis B virus infection. Sequences were obtained from liver tumor tissue from sampling region 4. Subset noted: tumor region T4, right-lateral pole. CDR3 amino acids: CASGYGSNQPQHF. The CDR3 DNA reads TGTGCCAGCGGTTACGGGAGCAATCAGCCCCAGCATTTT.